The rows below give T cell receptor beta chains drawn from one sample of a study of T cell responses to AZD1222 COVID-19 vaccine. The data were produced by immunoSEQ multiplex PCR, yet TCRdb's version contains in-frame clones alone and is incomplete. This table holds approximately 130,000 clones, around 88% found once. Specimen: peripheral blood, collected on day 0 of MenACWY control vaccination. The source of these receptors is an adult in good health. The CDR3 runs from the conserved cysteine through the conserved F or W. The D gene is left open where the match is weak. A clone size is listed for some rows: how often the clone was seen (once, few, many), or a class if it is expanded.

d_call j_call clone_size v_call cdr3_nt cdr3_aa
TRBD2 TRBJ2-3 NA TRBV4-2 TGTGCCAGCAGCCAAGATGCGTCGGGAGGGACCACAGATACGCAGTATTTT CASSQDASGGTTDTQYF
NA TRBJ2-3 NA TRBV11-3 TGTGCCAGCAGCTTAGGTCCGACCGGAACCCGATCCCCCCATACGCAGTATTTT CASSLGPTGTRSPHTQYF
NA TRBJ2-2 NA TRBV25-1 TGTGCCAGCAGTCCCCCTGGTGGGGCCACCGGGGAGCTGTTTTTT CASSPPGGATGELFF
NA TRBJ1-3 once TRBV5-4 TGTGCCAGCAGCACTCGGGGGGGGAACACCATATATTTT CASSTRGGNTIYF
NA TRBJ2-3 NA TRBV12-5 TGTGCTAGTGGTTTGCCCCCAATGGCGGGAAGTAGGTTGGGAGATACGCAGTATTTT CASGLPPMAGSRLGDTQYF
NA TRBJ1-1 NA TRBV7-3 TGTGCCAGCAGCTTATCCGGGGCCGGCACTGAAGCTTTCTTT CASSLSGAGTEAFF
NA TRBJ1-1 NA TRBV10-3 TGTGCCATCAAAACCAGCCTAGAGAACACTGAAGCTTTCTTT CAIKTSLENTEAFF
NA TRBJ1-5 NA TRBV4-1 TGCGCCAGCAGCCAAGACAAATACGCCGGGACCGACGACCTGCTCCAGCATTTT CASSQDKYAGTDDLLQHF
NA TRBJ2-5 NA TRBV7-2 TGTGCCAGCAGCTTCCCGACAGGAAGGGAGACCCAGTACTTC CASSFPTGRETQYF
NA TRBJ2-3 NA TRBV24-1 TGTGCCACCAGTGACCCCAGGGGTGCAGATACGCAGTATTTT CATSDPRGADTQYF
NA TRBJ2-2 NA TRBV5-1 TGCGCCAGCAGCTTGTTGCTTACGGGAGCGAACGGGGAGCTGTTTTTT CASSLLLTGANGELFF
NA TRBJ2-6 NA TRBV27 TGTGCCAGCAGTACAGCTCCCCGGTCTGGGGCCAACGTCCTGACTTTC CASSTAPRSGANVLTF
NA TRBJ1-3 NA TRBV5-1 TGCGCCAGCAGCTTGGGGGCAAAGAGCTCTGGAAACACCATATATTTT CASSLGAKSSGNTIYF
NA TRBJ1-2 once TRBV5-6 TGTGCCAGCAGTCCAGGGGTTAAAGGAGACGCCTATGGCTACACCTTC CASSPGVKGDAYGYTF
NA TRBJ2-1 once TRBV11-2 TGTGCCAGCAGCTTCTTCTCAGCGGGCAATGAGCAGTTCTTC CASSFFSAGNEQFF
NA TRBJ1-2 NA TRBV5-4 TGTGCCAGCAGCCCACCCGGAGGGGATTACACCTTC CASSPPGGDYTF
TRBD1 TRBJ2-6 few TRBV5-5 TGTGCCAGCAGCCCCGGGACAGGAACCTCTGGGGCCAACGTCCTGACTTTC CASSPGTGTSGANVLTF
NA TRBJ1-6 once TRBV5-4 TGTGCCAGCAGCCGTGACCGACCCGATAATTCACCCCTCCACTTT CASSRDRPDNSPLHF
TRBD1 TRBJ2-2 NA TRBV19 TGTGCCAGTAGTATGGCAGGGGGTTACACCGGGGAGCTGTTTTTT CASSMAGGYTGELFF
NA TRBJ2-2 NA TRBV6-5 TGTGCCCCCGCGGGGCGGAACACCGGGGAGCTGTTTTTT CAPAGRNTGELFF
NA TRBJ1-1 NA TRBV5-1 TGCGCCAGCAGCTTGTCGGGGGGAGGGAACACTGAAGCTTTCTTT CASSLSGGGNTEAFF
TRBD1 TRBJ1-1 NA TRBV11-3 TGTGCCAGCAGACCTAGACAGGGGGCGCCGGGCACTGAAGCTTTCTTT CASRPRQGAPGTEAFF
NA TRBJ2-3 NA TRBV19 TGTGCCAGTAGTATGAACAGTGGCTCAGATACGCAGTATTTT CASSMNSGSDTQYF
TRBD1 TRBJ2-1 once TRBV7-2 TGTGCCAGCAGCACCCGGCAGGGGGCGGGCTACAATGAGCAGTTCTTC CASSTRQGAGYNEQFF
NA TRBJ2-7 NA TRBV9 TGTGCCAGCAGCGTAGCTTCGAGCTCCTACGAGCAGTACTTC CASSVASSSYEQYF
TRBD2 TRBJ2-3 NA TRBV2 TGTGCCAGCAGACGACTAGCGGGACGAGGAGATACGCAGTATTTT CASRRLAGRGDTQYF
TRBD2 TRBJ2-1 NA TRBV9 TGTGCCAGCAGCGCCGAGCTGGGAGCGGGAGTGAATGAGCAGTTCTTC CASSAELGAGVNEQFF
TRBD1 TRBJ1-5 NA TRBV10-3 TGTGCCATCGGGACAGGACAGGACCGCAATCAGCCCCAGCATTTT CAIGTGQDRNQPQHF
NA TRBJ1-2 NA TRBV19 TGCGCCAGTAGTAAACAGGGCAACTATGGCTACACCTTC CASSKQGNYGYTF
NA TRBJ1-3 once TRBV4-1 TGCGCCAGCAGCCAAGATACCCCAAGGCTCGGAAACACCATATATTTT CASSQDTPRLGNTIYF
TRBD2 TRBJ2-7 NA TRBV13 TGTGCCAGCAGCTTACCCGGCGGGGGCTACGAGCAGTACTTC CASSLPGGGYEQYF
TRBD2 TRBJ2-7 NA TRBV11-2 TGTGCCAGCAGCTTTATTAGCGGGAGAGGGGCGGGCGAGCAGTACTTC CASSFISGRGAGEQYF
TRBD2 TRBJ2-1 NA TRBV5-5 TGTGCCAGCAGCTCCATGGGGGGGAGTGAGCAGTTCTTC CASSSMGGSEQFF
TRBD1 TRBJ1-2 NA TRBV6-2/TRBV6-3 TGTGCCAGCAGCTTACCCCCGGGACAGTCCTACCCTGGCTACACCTTC CASSLPPGQSYPGYTF
NA TRBJ1-2 NA TRBV6-5 TGTGCCAGCAGTTATTCTGTTAAGCAGCATCATGGCTACACCTTC CASSYSVKQHHGYTF
NA TRBJ2-7 NA TRBV6-1 TGTGCCAGCAGTGAATACCCAGCCCCATACGAGCAGTACTTC CASSEYPAPYEQYF
TRBD1 TRBJ2-3 NA TRBV19 TGTGCCAGTAGTACCGGACAGGGTCGCACAGATACGCAGTATTTT CASSTGQGRTDTQYF